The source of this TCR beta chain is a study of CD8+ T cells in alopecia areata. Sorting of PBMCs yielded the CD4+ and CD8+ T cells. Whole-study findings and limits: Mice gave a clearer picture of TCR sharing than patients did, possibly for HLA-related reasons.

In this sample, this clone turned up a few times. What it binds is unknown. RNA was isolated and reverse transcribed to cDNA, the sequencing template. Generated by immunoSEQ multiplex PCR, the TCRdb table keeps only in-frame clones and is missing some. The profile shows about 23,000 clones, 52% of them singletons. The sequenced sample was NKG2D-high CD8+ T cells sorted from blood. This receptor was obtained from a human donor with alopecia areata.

Here the CDR3 DNA reads TGTGCCAGCAGCTTAATCACAGGGGATAGCAATCAGCCCCAGCATTTT. This translates into CASSLITGDSNQPQHF. This chain connects TRBV7-8 to TRBJ1-5; TRBD1 aligns across 7 bases. Germline CDR1 SGHVS, CDR2 FQNEAQ. V was clipped by 2 bases and J by 0 bases; unmatched bases: 4. This CDR3 spans 16 amino acids. The variable domain in full, completed from reference TRBV7-8 and TRBJ1-5, reads GAGVSQSPRYKVAKRGQDVALRCDPISGHVSLFWYQQALGQGPEFLTYFQNEAQLDKSGLPSDRFFAERPEGSVSTLKIQRTQQEDSAVYLCASSLITGDSNQPQHFGDGTRLSIL.